Sequencing of this TCR beta chain was carried out in a study of cytomegalovirus exposure and HLA in healthy donors. Regarding the study as a whole: Equally common other TCR beta chains were less clonally expanded than HLA-associated ones, a later analysis found. Sequencing likely caused a cluster of highly shared sequence variants. The study recorded 164 TCR beta chains that were cytomegalovirus-associated. One variant, a missense change in DCLRE1C, was linked in a later analysis to TCR beta V- and J-gene trimming.

Amplification used 60 Vbeta primers and 13 Jbeta primers. This table comes from immunoSEQ multiplex PCR, and its TCRdb copy is limited to in-frame clones, with some not included. This table lists over 50,000 clones. As concerns this clone: The antigen remains undetermined.

The CDR3 runs 15 residues. Germline loops: CDR1 MGHRA, CDR2 YSYEKL. Trimming took off 0 bases at V and 9 bases at J, with 18 bases between the two ends. The TCR was taken from a man aged 45-60 years in good health and CMV-seropositive. This rearrangement joins TRBV4-1 to TRBJ2-7, with a weak D call TRBD1 (6 bases). The sample consisted of PBMCs. The CDR3 sequence is CASSQELGQGFGQYF. CDR3 bases: TGCGCCAGCAGCCAAGAACTGGGGCAGGGGTTCGGGCAGTACTTC.